A selection of T cell receptor beta chains follows, all from one sample in a study of blood T cell repertoires in COVID-19. Using immunoSEQ multiplex PCR, the repertoire was profiled, and TCRdb retains in-frame clones only, with some absent. The table has over 200,000 clones, around 87% seen once. Material for sequencing was peripheral blood. All receptors derive from a woman in her forties or fifties with acute or convalescent COVID-19. Each CDR3 is given with its conserved first and last residue. The D gene is left open where the match is weak. Size is omitted from some rows. Given values are once, few, many or a class for expanded clones.

TRBV21-1	TRBJ2-7	.	.	14	TGTGCCAGCTTCCAACCGACAGGGGGCTACGAGCAGTACTTC	CASFQPTGGYEQYF
TRBV7-2	TRBJ2-3	.	.	12	TGTGCCAGCAGCCCCCAGGGAGATACGCAGTATTTT	CASSPQGDTQYF
TRBV3-1/TRBV3-2	TRBJ2-7	.	TRBD1	14	TGTGCCAGCAGCCTCGGACAGGGCAACCACGAGCAGTACTTC	CASSLGQGNHEQYF
TRBV3-1/TRBV3-2	TRBJ1-5	.	.	16	TGTGCCAGCAGCCAAGATTGGGGGCTGAGCAATCAGCCCCAGCATTTT	CASSQDWGLSNQPQHF
TRBV7-2	TRBJ2-7	.	TRBD2	14	TGTGCCAGCAGCTTAGGAGCGGGGTTCGACGAGCAGTACTTC	CASSLGAGFDEQYF
TRBV7-3	TRBJ1-1	.	.	15	TGTGCCAGCAGCCCCTATGGACTGATGAACACTGAAGCTTTCTTT	CASSPYGLMNTEAFF
TRBV9	TRBJ1-1	once	TRBD1	15	TGTGCCAGCAGCGTTGGGGGACAGGGAAACACTGAAGCTTTCTTT	CASSVGGQGNTEAFF
TRBV19	TRBJ2-7	.	.	12	TGTGCCAGTAGTATTGGAGGCTACGAGCAGTACTTC	CASSIGGYEQYF
TRBV5-5	TRBJ2-7	.	TRBD2	13	TGTGCCAGCAAGAATTTAGCGGGAGACGAGCAGTACTTC	CASKNLAGDEQYF
TRBV2	TRBJ2-7	.	.	12	TGTGCCAGCAGTGTACTATCCTACGAGCAGTACTTC	CASSVLSYEQYF
TRBV5-1	TRBJ1-1	.	TRBD1	17	TGCGCCAGCAGCTCGGGACAGGGGGATGACTCGAGCACTGAAGCTTTCTTT	CASSSGQGDDSSTEAFF
TRBV9	TRBJ2-2	once	.	15	TGTGCCAGCAGCGTAGAACAGGGTAGGGCCGGGGAGCTGTTTTTT	CASSVEQGRAGELFF
TRBV24-1	TRBJ2-1	.	TRBD2	14	TGTGCCACCGGGGAGAGCGGGAAGAACAATGAGCAGTTCTTC	CATGESGKNNEQFF